This section outlines one T cell receptor beta chain sequence together with its context. The antigen is not known. The CDR3 is made up of 14 amino acids. Trimming shortened V by 4 bases and J by 10 bases, and 16 bases separated the two germline ends. CDR1 is MNHEY, CDR2 SVGAGI, per germline. The source of the sample is a study of cytomegalovirus exposure and HLA in healthy donors. Study-wide findings and caveats: The later analysis indicated that the majority of CMV-associated TCR beta chains appeared HLA-restricted. Some V segments (TRBV6-2 and TRBV6-3 among them) were excluded as indistinguishable. It has been reported that TCR beta sequences accurately predicted the HLA-A and HLA-B alleles of most subjects.

The study ran its PCR with 60 Vbeta and 13 Jbeta primers. Repertoires were generated with immunoSEQ multiplex PCR, while TCRdb's copy carries only in-frame clones and drops some. The repertoire table contains 130,000 to 150,000 clones. The rearrangement links TRBV6-5 to TRBJ1-4, with D perhaps TRBD1 (6 bases). Source material: PBMCs. The receptor's source is a man in his forties or fifties in good health and CMV-seronegative. The CDR3 loop reads CASSWGPPEGKLFF. In nucleotides, the CDR3 is TGTGCCAGCAGTTGGGGGCCCCCTGAAGGAAAACTGTTTTTT.